Shown below are 5 T cell receptor beta chains from a single sample sequenced in a study of T cells of healthy individuals. TCRdb recomputed calls from the 5' RACE reads with MiXCR, one row per CDR3 protein. The sample includes some 69,000 distinct CDR3 sequences, roughly 16% seen only once; the top ten take 4% to 5%. Receptor source: a human donor in good health.

This clonotype has at least ten counts. In DNA, the CDR3 is TGTGCCAGCAGTTTCGGAAGGCCCCAGCATTTT. Its protein is CASSFGRPQHF. V and J are TRBV27 and TRBJ1-5, with D unclear. The CDR3 has 11 residues. V shed 3 bases and J shed 9 bases, with 6 bases lying between them. Germline CDR1 reads MNHEY; CDR2 reads SMNVEV (reference sequence).

This clonotype was recorded at least ten times. CDR3 bases: TGTGCCTGGAGTGTGGGCGGAGCAGGTCAGCCCCAGCATTTT. Translating gives CAWSVGGAGQPQHF. The chain combines TRBV30 with TRBJ1-5; no clear D gene. Germline-derived CDR1 and CDR2 are GTSNPN and SVGIG (reference sequence). This CDR3 is 14 amino acids long. Trimming shortened V by 0 bases and J by 6 bases, and 12 bases separated the two germline ends.

This clonotype was observed many times. The rearrangement joins TRBV18 to TRBJ2-3; D is unresolved. With 2 bases removed from V and 2 bases from J, the gap between germline ends came to 8 bases. This CDR3 comprises 14 residues. Germline values: CDR1 KGHSH, CDR2 LQKENI. Written as DNA, the CDR3 is TGTGCCAGCTCACCAGAGGAATACACAGATACGCAGTATTTT. Translated, it gives CASSPEEYTDTQYF.

This clonotype was observed many times. The rearrangement uses TRBV20-1 and TRBJ1-2; tentatively, D is TRBD1 (6 bases). CDR1 DFQATT and CDR2 SNEGSKA come from the germline V gene (reference sequence). Between the trimmed V and J ends, which lost 6 bases and 4 bases, there was a span of 18 bases. There are 14 residues in the CDR3. CDR3 region: CSAPGGGQTYGYTF. CDR3 DNA: TGCAGTGCCCCCGGGGGTGGACAGACCTATGGCTACACCTTC.

This clonotype was counted only a few times. The V and J genes are TRBV23-1 and TRBJ2-7, with a possible D match to TRBD1 (5 bases). TRBV23-1 is labeled an ORF, and its function is uncertain. Trimming removed 4 bases at V and 5 bases at J, with 21 bases between. The CDR3 consists of 16 residues. CDR3 sequence: CASSRAAGNLNHEQYF. CDR3 nucleotide sequence: TGCGCCAGCAGTCGGGCGGCAGGGAACCTAAACCACGAGCAGTACTTC.